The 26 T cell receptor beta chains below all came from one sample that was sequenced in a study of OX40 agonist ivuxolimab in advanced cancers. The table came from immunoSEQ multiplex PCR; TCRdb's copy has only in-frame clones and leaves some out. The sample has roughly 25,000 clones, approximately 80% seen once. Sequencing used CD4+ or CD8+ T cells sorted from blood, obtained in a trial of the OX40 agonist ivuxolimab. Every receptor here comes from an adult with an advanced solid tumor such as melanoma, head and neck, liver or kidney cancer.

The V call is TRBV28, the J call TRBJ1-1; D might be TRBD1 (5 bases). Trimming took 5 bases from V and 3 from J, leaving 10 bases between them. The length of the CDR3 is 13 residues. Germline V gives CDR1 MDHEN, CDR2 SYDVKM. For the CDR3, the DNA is TGTGCCAGCAGTCTTCGGGGGGACACTGAAGCTTTCTTT. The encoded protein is CASSLRGDTEAFF.

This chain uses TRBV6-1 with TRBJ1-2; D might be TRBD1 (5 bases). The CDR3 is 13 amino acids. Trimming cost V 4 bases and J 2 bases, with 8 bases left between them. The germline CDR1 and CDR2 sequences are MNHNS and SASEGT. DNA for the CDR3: TGTGCCAGCAGTGCCGACAGAAACTATGGCTACACCTTC. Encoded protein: CASSADRNYGYTF.

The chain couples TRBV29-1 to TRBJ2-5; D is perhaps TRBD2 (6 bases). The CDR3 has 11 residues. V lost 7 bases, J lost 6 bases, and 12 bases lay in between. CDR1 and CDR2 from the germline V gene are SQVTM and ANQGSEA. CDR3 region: CSAQGGKTQYF. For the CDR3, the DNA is TGCAGCGCTCAGGGAGGCAAGACCCAGTACTTC.

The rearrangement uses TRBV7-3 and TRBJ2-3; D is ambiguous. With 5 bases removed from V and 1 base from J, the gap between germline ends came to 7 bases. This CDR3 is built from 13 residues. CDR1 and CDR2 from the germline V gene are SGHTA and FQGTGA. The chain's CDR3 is CASSTPGTDTQYF. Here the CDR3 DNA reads TGTGCCAGCAGCACCCCCGGCACAGATACGCAGTATTTT. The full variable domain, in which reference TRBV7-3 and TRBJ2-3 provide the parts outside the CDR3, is GAGVSQTPSNKVTEKGKYVELRCDPISGHTALYWYRQSLGQGPEFLIYFQGTGAADDSGLPNDRFFAVRPEGSVSTLKIQRTERGDSAVYLCASSTPGTDTQYFGPGTRLTVL.

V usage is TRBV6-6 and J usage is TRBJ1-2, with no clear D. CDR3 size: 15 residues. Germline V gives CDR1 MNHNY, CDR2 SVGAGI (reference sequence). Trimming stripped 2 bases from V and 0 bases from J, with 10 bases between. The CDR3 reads CASSYHTIANYGYTF. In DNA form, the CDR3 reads TGTGCCAGCAGTTACCATACGATCGCTAACTATGGCTACACCTTC.

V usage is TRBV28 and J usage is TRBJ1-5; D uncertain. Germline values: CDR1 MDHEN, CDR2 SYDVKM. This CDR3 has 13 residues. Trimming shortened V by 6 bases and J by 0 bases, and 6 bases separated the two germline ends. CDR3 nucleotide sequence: TGTGCCAGCAGAGAAAGTAGCAATCAGCCCCAGCATTTT. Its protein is CASRESSNQPQHF.

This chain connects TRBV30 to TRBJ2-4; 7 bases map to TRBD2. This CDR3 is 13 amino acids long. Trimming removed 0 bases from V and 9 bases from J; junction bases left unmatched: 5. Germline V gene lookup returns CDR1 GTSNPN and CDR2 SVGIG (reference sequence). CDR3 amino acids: CAWSVQGRGIQYF. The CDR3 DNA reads TGTGCCTGGAGTGTACAAGGGAGGGGCATTCAGTACTTC.

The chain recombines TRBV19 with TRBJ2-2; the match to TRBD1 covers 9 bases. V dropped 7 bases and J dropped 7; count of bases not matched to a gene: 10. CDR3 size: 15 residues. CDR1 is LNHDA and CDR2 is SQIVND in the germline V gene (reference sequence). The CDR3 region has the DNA TGTGCCAGTACTCCGGGACAGGGTCAAGTCGGGGAGCTGTTTTTT. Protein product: CASTPGQGQVGELFF.

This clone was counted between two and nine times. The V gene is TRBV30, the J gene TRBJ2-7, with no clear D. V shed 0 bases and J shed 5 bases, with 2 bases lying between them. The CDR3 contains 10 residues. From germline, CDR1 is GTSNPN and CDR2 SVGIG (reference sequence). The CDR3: CAWSVNEQYF. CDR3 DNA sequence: TGTGCCTGGAGTGTAAACGAGCAGTACTTC.

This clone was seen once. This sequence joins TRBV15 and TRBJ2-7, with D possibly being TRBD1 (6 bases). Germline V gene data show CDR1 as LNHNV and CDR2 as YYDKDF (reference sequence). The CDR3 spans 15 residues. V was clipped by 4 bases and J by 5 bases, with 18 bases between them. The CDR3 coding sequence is TGTGCCACCAGCAAAAGGGCTCCAGGGGCCGACGAGCAGTACTTC. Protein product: CATSKRAPGADEQYF.

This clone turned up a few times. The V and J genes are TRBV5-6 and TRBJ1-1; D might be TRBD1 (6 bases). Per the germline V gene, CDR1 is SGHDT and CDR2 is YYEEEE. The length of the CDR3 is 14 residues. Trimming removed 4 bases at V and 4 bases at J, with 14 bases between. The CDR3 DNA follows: TGTGCCAGCAGCATCGGGACACAGGGCACTGAAGCTTTCTTT. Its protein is CASSIGTQGTEAFF.

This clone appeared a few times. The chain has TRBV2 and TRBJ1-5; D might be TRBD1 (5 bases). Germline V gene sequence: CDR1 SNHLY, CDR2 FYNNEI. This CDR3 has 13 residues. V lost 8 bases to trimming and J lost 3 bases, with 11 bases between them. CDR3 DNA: TGTGCCAGCGGGGGTCGCATCAATCAGCCCCAGCATTTT. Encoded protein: CASGGRINQPQHF.

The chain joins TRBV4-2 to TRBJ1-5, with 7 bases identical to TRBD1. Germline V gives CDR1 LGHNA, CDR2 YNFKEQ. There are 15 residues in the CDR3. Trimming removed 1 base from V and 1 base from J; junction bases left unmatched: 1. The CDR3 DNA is TGTGCCAGCAGCCAAGGCAGGGGGAGCAATCAGCCCCAGCATTTT. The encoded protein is CASSQGRGSNQPQHF.

The CDR3 nucleotides are TGTGCCACCAGCAGAGGGGGGACAGGCGAGTTGGACACTGAAGCTTTCTTT. It specifies CATSRGGTGELDTEAFF. The gene calls are TRBV15 and TRBJ1-1; the match to TRBD1 covers 8 bases. Germline CDR1 is LNHNV and CDR2 is YYDKDF (reference sequence). Trimming took 1 base from V and 3 from J; bases not matched to a gene: 10. This CDR3 spans 17 amino acids.

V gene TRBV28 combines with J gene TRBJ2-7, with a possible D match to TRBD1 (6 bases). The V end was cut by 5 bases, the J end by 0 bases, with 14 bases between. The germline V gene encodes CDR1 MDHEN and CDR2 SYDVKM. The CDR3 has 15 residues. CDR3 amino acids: CASSPQGIHSYEQYF. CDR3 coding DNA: TGTGCCAGCAGTCCCCAGGGGATTCACTCCTACGAGCAGTACTTC.

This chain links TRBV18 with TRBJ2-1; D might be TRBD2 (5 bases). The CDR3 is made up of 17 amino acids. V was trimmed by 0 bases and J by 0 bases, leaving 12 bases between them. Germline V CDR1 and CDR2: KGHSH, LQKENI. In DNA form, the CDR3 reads TGTGCCAGCTCACCACCGTTGTCGGGGAGCTCCTACAATGAGCAGTTCTTC. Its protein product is CASSPPLSGSSYNEQFF.

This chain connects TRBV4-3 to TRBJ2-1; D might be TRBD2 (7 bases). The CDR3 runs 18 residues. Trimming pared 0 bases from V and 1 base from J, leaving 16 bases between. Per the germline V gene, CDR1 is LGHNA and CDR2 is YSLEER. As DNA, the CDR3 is TGCGCCAGCAGCCAAGAGACGGGGGGCCACCTTTCCTACAATGAGCAGTTCTTC. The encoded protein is CASSQETGGHLSYNEQFF.

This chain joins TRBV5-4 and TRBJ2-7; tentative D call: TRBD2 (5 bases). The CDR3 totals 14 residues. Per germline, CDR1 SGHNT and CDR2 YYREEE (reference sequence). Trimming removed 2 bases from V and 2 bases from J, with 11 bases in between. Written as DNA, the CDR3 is TGTGCCAGCAGCTTCTCACCGGGGACCTACGAGCAGTACTTC. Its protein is CASSFSPGTYEQYF.

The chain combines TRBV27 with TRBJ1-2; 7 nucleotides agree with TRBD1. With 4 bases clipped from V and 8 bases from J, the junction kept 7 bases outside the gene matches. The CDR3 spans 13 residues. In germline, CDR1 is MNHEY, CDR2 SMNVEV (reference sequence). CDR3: CASSWGDRGGYTF. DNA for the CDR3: TGTGCCAGCAGTTGGGGGGACAGAGGCGGCTACACCTTC.

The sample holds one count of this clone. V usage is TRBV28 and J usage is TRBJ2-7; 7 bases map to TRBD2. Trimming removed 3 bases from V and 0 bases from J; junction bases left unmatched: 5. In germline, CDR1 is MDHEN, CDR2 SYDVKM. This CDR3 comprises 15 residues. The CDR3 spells CASSFGGSVSYEQYF. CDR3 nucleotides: TGTGCCAGCAGTTTCGGCGGGAGCGTCTCCTACGAGCAGTACTTC.

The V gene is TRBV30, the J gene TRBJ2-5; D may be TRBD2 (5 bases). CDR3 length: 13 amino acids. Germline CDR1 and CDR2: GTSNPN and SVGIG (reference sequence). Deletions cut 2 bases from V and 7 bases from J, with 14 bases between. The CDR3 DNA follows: TGTGCCTGGAGTACTCCGGGAATCGGGACCCAGTACTTC. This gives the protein CAWSTPGIGTQYF.

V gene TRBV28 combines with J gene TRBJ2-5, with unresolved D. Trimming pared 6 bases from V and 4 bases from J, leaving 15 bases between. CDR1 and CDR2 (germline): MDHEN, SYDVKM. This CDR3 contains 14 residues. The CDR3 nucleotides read TGTGCCAGCAGGTGGGATACGGGTCGAGAGACCCAGTACTTC. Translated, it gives CASRWDTGRETQYF.

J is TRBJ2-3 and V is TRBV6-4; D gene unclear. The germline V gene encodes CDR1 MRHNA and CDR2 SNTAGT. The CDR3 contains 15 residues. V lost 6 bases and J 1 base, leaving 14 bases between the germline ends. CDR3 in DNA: TGTGCCAGCAGCCCTCTGGGTTCTGGCACAGATACGCAGTATTTT. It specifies CASSPLGSGTDTQYF.

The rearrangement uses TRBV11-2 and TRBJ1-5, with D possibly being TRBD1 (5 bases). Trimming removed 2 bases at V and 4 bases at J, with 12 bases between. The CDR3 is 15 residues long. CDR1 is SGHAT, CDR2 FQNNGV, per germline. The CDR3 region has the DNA TGTGCCAGCAGCTTACGGGGGGGGGAGAATCAGCCCCAGCATTTT. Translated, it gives CASSLRGGENQPQHF.

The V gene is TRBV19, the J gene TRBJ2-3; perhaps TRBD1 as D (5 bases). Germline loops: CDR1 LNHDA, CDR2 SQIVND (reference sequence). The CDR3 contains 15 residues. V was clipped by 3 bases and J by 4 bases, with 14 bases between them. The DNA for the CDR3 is TGTGCCAGTAGTATTGAAGGCAGGGCCTCAGATACGCAGTATTTT. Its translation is CASSIEGRASDTQYF.

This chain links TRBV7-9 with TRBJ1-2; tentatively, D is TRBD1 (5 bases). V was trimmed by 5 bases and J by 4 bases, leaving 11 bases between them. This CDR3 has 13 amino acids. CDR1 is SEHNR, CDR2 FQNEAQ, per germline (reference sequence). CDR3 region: CASSQGVFYGYTF. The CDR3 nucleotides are TGTGCCAGCAGCCAGGGTGTGTTCTATGGCTACACCTTC.